This T cell receptor beta chain derives from a study of immune evolution from preneoplasia to lung adenocarcinoma. Study-level background: HLA loss of heterozygosity: over 5.5% AIS, roughly 15% MIA, about 32% ADC, none AAH.

Measured with immunoSEQ multiplex PCR; TCRdb has only the in-frame clones, and not every one. The top ten clones hold 3% to 3.5% of a sample with about 6,500 clones, 75% to 90% of them seen once. Study findings and constraints: From normal lung to invasive adenocarcinoma, top clone frequencies appeared to decrease. KRAS-mutant nodules had the highest T cell clonality.

Notes on this clone: The antigen is undetermined.

V lost 0 bases, J lost 4 bases, and 8 bases lay in between. This CDR3 has 14 residues. Germline lookup yields CDR1 SGDLS and CDR2 YYNGEE. Resections took place in Japan or China from 2014 to 2017. V and J are TRBV9 and TRBJ1-5; D unclear. This TCR was recovered from a donor aged 70 or over with lung adenocarcinoma. The material sequenced was FFPE lung adenocarcinoma in situ tissue. The CDR3 DNA reads TGTGCCAGCAGCGTAGGACAAACAAATCAGCCCCAGCATTTT. Translating gives CASSVGQTNQPQHF.